Below are 25 T cell receptor beta chains sequenced from a single sample in a study of T cell repertoires in cytomegalovirus infection. Their cognate antigens are unknown. A single record per CDR3 protein comes from TCRdb applying MiXCR to the reads. The sample records roughly 570,000 distinct CDR3 sequences, almost 40% being singletons. This sample comprised cultured PBMCs, obtained from culture after CMV antigen stimulation. Receptors originate from a human donor in good health (CMV status not recorded). Some clones in this sample may be carry-over from other donors' samples.

The chain couples TRBV7-2 to TRBJ2-1; D unclear. Germline V gene data show CDR1 as SGHTA and CDR2 as FQGNSA. Trimming took off 4 bases at V and 10 bases at J, with 11 bases between the two ends. CDR3 size: 12 residues. The CDR3 nucleotides read TGTGCCAGCAGCTCCCGTCGTGGGGAGCAGTTCTTC. It specifies CASSSRRGEQFF.

This clonotype was seen only a few times. The V and J genes are TRBV12-3 or TRBV12-4 and TRBJ1-5; tentatively, D is TRBD1 (6 bases). Trimming cost V 1 base and J 4 bases, with 11 bases left between them. The CDR3 is 15 residues long. The chain's CDR3 is CASSLVQGENQPQHF. CDR3 coding DNA: TGTGCCAGCAGTTTAGTACAGGGAGAAAATCAGCCCCAGCATTTT.

This clonotype was found a few times. The chain is built from TRBV6-8 and TRBJ2-7, with 7 positions matching TRBD2. CDR1 is MNHGY, CDR2 SAAAGT, per germline. The CDR3 runs 17 residues. The V and J ends lost 2 bases and 5 bases, in that order; junction bases with no gene match: 15. CDR3 residues: CASSYRGAAGAKDEQYF. CDR3 nucleotide sequence: TGTGCCAGCAGTTACAGGGGTGCGGCGGGAGCAAAGGACGAGCAGTACTTC.

This sequence joins TRBV18 and TRBJ2-7; the match to TRBD2 covers 8 bases. In germline, CDR1 is KGHSH, CDR2 LQKENI. Trimming took 1 base from V and 1 from J; bases not matched to a gene: 24. This CDR3 comprises 22 residues. The CDR3 coding sequence is TGTGCCAGCTCACCACGACTTTCCCGGCCAGCGGGAGTTCCCACCGGGTCCTACGAGCAGTACTTC. This gives the protein CASSPRLSRPAGVPTGSYEQYF. Full variable domain (missing parts from reference TRBV18 and TRBJ2-7): NAGVMQNPRHLVRRRGQEARLRCSPMKGHSHVYWYRQLPEEGLKFMVYLQKENIIDESGMPKERFSAEFPKEGPSILRIQQVVRGDSAAYFCASSPRLSRPAGVPTGSYEQYFGPGTRLTVT.

The rearrangement uses TRBV4-2 and TRBJ1-2; TRBD1 matches 10 bases. CDR1 is LGHNA and CDR2 is YNFKEQ in the germline V gene. The CDR3 is 16 amino acids. Trimming took 5 bases from V and 3 from J; bases not matched to a gene: 9. This chain's CDR3 is CASSLDRGLGYYGYTF. DNA of the CDR3: TGTGCCAGCAGCTTAGACAGGGGGCTTGGATACTATGGCTACACCTTC.

J is TRBJ2-6 and V is TRBV15, with D maybe TRBD1 (6 bases). This CDR3 has 16 amino acids. CDR1 LNHNV and CDR2 YYDKDF come from the germline V gene (reference sequence). Trimming cost V 1 base and J 2 bases, with 9 bases left between them. CDR3 residues: CATSRGSGAGANVLTF. The CDR3 region has the DNA TGTGCCACCAGCAGAGGGTCAGGGGCTGGGGCCAACGTCCTGACTTTC.

This clonotype was picked up a small number of times. The chain joins TRBV25-1 to TRBJ2-7, with D possibly called TRBD1 or TRBD2 (5 bases each). Trimming cost V 3 bases and J 6 bases, with 15 bases left between them. Germline V lookup: CDR1 MGHDK, CDR2 SYGVNS. This CDR3 is 14 amino acids long. CDR3 region: CASSDPRGWREQYF. The CDR3, as DNA: TGTGCCAGCAGTGATCCACGGGGCTGGCGCGAGCAGTACTTC.

This clonotype has just a few counts. This chain links TRBV5-1 with TRBJ2-3; D unresolved. This CDR3 contains 15 residues. CDR1 is SGHRS and CDR2 is YFSETQ in the germline V gene. V was cut by 4 bases and J by 1 base, with 13 bases left in between. The CDR3 region is CASSLTSPRTDTQYF. In nucleotides, the CDR3 is TGCGCCAGCAGCCTGACTTCTCCCCGCACAGATACGCAGTATTTT.

This clonotype occurred once. The chain carries TRBV19 and TRBJ1-6, with D unresolved. The ends were cut back, 7 bases at V and 7 bases at J, with 17 bases in the middle. CDR1 is LNHDA and CDR2 is SQIVND in the germline V gene (reference sequence). CDR3 length: 15 residues. This CDR3 reads CASTHLNDWNSPLHF. For the CDR3, the DNA is TGTGCCAGTACCCACCTCAACGACTGGAATTCACCCCTCCACTTT.

This clonotype was observed a handful of times. The chain combines TRBV7-2 with TRBJ2-3; 8 nucleotides align to TRBD1. V shed 3 bases and J 7 bases; nucleotides not matched to a gene: 6. The CDR3 runs to 14 residues. From germline, CDR1 is SGHTA and CDR2 FQGNSA. CDR3 nucleotide sequence: TGTGCCAGCAGCTTGGCAGGGGGCGCGTATACGCAGTATTTT. As protein: CASSLAGGAYTQYF.

The V and J genes are TRBV19 and TRBJ2-3; TRBD1 might be the D (5 bases). Germline V gives CDR1 LNHDA, CDR2 SQIVND (reference sequence). Trimming removed 4 bases from V and 4 bases from J, with 15 bases in between. CDR3 length: 15 residues. CDR3 protein: CASSKDKGGSDTQYF. The CDR3 DNA is TGTGCCAGTAGTAAGGACAAGGGCGGATCAGATACGCAGTATTTT.

Here the CDR3 reads CASSLLAGGADTQYF. The CDR3, as DNA: TGTGCCAGCAGCTTACTAGCGGGAGGGGCAGATACGCAGTATTTT. J is TRBJ2-3 and V is TRBV11-2; TRBD2 agrees at 12 bases. The V gene's germline CDR1 is SGHAT and CDR2 FQNNGV. This CDR3 has 15 residues. Trimming removed 2 bases from V and 4 bases from J; junction bases left unmatched: 1.

This rearrangement joins TRBV5-1 to TRBJ2-3, with 7 bases matching TRBD2. The germline CDR1 and CDR2 sequences are SGHRS and YFSETQ. The CDR3 has 15 residues. J gave up 5 bases and V 4 bases, and 10 bases lay outside the gene matches. The CDR3 protein is CASSPTGSGKDTQYF. CDR3 coding DNA: TGCGCCAGCAGCCCCACGGGGAGCGGGAAAGATACGCAGTATTTT.

The chain employs TRBV6-1 and TRBJ2-5; the match to TRBD2 covers 10 bases. The CDR3 consists of 15 residues. Germline CDR1 reads MNHNS; CDR2 reads SASEGT. V was pared by 6 bases and J by 1 base, with 5 bases of the junction left unmatched. CDR3 coding DNA: TGTGCCAGCAGCCCCCGACTAGCGGGCCAAGAGACCCAGTACTTC. Its protein is CASSPRLAGQETQYF.

V gene TRBV12-3 or TRBV12-4 combines with J gene TRBJ2-3; TRBD1 is a possible D gene (5 bases). Between the trimmed V and J ends, which lost 2 bases and 1 base, there was a span of 16 bases. CDR3 size: 17 residues. The CDR3 region is CASSLRRGGRGTDTQYF. CDR3 sequence (DNA): TGTGCCAGCAGTTTAAGGCGAGGTGGCAGGGGCACAGATACGCAGTATTTT.

V gene TRBV5-4 combines with J gene TRBJ2-2; the match to TRBD2 covers 11 bases. The CDR3 has 15 amino acids. Trimming at V came to 6 bases and at J to 6 bases, leaving 7 bases not matched to a gene. Germline values: CDR1 SGHNT, CDR2 YYREEE (reference sequence). The chain's CDR3 is CASTGIAGGPGELFF. DNA of the CDR3: TGTGCCAGCACCGGGATAGCGGGAGGGCCCGGGGAGCTGTTTTTT.

This rearrangement joins TRBV19 to TRBJ2-7, with 11 bases lining up with TRBD2. Trimming at V came to 3 bases and at J to 5 bases, leaving 12 bases not matched to a gene. CDR1 LNHDA and CDR2 SQIVND come from the germline V gene (reference sequence). The CDR3 contains 17 residues. The CDR3 nucleotides are TGTGCCAGTAGTATCGTAGCGGGAGGGCCTTATGCCGACGAGCAGTACTTC. Translation: CASSIVAGGPYADEQYF.

There are a few counts of this clonotype. The chain combines TRBV28 with TRBJ2-5; D remains ambiguous. The CDR3 contains 12 residues. Per germline, CDR1 MDHEN and CDR2 SYDVKM. The V end lost 6 bases, the J end lost 3 bases, and 8 bases lay between the germline ends. CDR3 bases: TGTGCCAGCAGCCCCCTGGAAGAGACCCAGTACTTC. Its translation: CASSPLEETQYF.

Only a few counts were recorded for this clonotype. The V and J genes are TRBV7-2 and TRBJ2-7, with D perhaps TRBD1 (5 bases). Germline CDR1 SGHTA, CDR2 FQGNSA. Trimming pared 5 bases from V and 6 bases from J, leaving 14 bases between. This CDR3 comprises 13 residues. This CDR3 reads CASSTKAGREQYF. In nucleotides, the CDR3 is TGTGCCAGCAGCACCAAGGCAGGGCGCGAGCAGTACTTC.

This clonotype appeared a few times. V usage is TRBV12-5 and J usage is TRBJ1-1, with D possibly matching TRBD1 (5 bases). The germline V gene has CDR1 LGHNT and CDR2 FRNRAP. Trimming removed 3 bases at V and 4 bases at J, with 9 bases between. This CDR3 region has 13 residues. CDR3 nucleotides: TGTGCTAGTGGTTTCGGCGGGGGCACTGAAGCTTTCTTT. It encodes CASGFGGGTEAFF.

The V gene is TRBV20-1, the J gene TRBJ1-2; D uncertain. This CDR3 has 11 residues. The V end lost 4 bases, the J end lost 8 bases, and 11 bases lay between the germline ends. CDR1 and CDR2 (germline): DFQATT, SNEGSKA (reference sequence). CDR3 amino acids: CSANEALGYTF. The CDR3 region has the DNA TGCAGTGCTAACGAGGCGCTAGGCTACACCTTC.

Concerning this clonotype itself: The junction shows a germline mismatch at one end, possibly a read error. This sequence joins TRBV24-1 and TRBJ2-1, with D unresolved. This CDR3 is 12 amino acids long. Germline values: CDR1 KGHDR, CDR2 SFDVKD. The CDR3 region is CATSDLKGSQVF. As DNA, the CDR3 is TGTGCCACCAGTGATTTGAAGGGTAGCCAGGTCTTC.

The V gene is TRBV7-6, the J gene TRBJ2-5; 11 bases match TRBD2. The germline gives CDR1 SGHVS, CDR2 FNYEAQ. Unmatched junction bases numbered 9, after V lost 5 bases and J lost 1 base. The CDR3 is 17 amino acids. The CDR3 DNA is TGTGCCAGCAGCCAAGGGGTGCTAGCGGGAGGCCAAGAGACCCAGTACTTC. Translation gives CASSQGVLAGGQETQYF.

The chain couples TRBV29-1 to TRBJ2-5; unclear D gene. Germline V gene lookup returns CDR1 SQVTM and CDR2 ANQGSEA. CDR3 size: 12 residues. Trimming left V 3 bases short and J 0 bases short, with 5 bases between. The CDR3 sequence: CSVERNQETQYF. CDR3 DNA sequence: TGCAGCGTTGAGCGGAACCAAGAGACCCAGTACTTC.

This chain joins TRBV20-1 and TRBJ2-3; no clear D gene. CDR1 is DFQATT and CDR2 is SNEGSKA in the germline V gene (reference sequence). CDR3 length: 15 residues. Trimming left V 5 bases short and J 2 bases short, with 17 bases between. CDR3 residues: CSAPLANPATDTQYF. The CDR3 DNA is TGCAGTGCTCCCCTGGCTAACCCCGCCACAGATACGCAGTATTTT.